This paragraph covers one T cell receptor (beta chain) sequence. This sample was included in a study of blood T cell repertoires in COVID-19. Whole-study context: The study drew acute and convalescent COVID-19 samples from the United States, Italy and Spain. PBMCs, B-cell-depleted T cells, or T cells were the source of the cDNA or gDNA that made up the material.

Germline V CDR1 and CDR2: SGHAT, FQDESV (reference sequence). Trimming pared 0 bases from V and 6 bases from J, leaving 8 bases between. The CDR3 sequence is 13 residues long. The assay was immunoSEQ multiplex PCR, and TCRdb's table has in-frame clones only and misses some. The sample lists roughly 440,000 clones, approximately 88% occurring once. This TCR came from a woman between 45 and 65 years old with COVID-19, enrolled during active disease. The sequencing input was peripheral blood. This sequence joins TRBV11-1 and TRBJ1-2, with D tentatively TRBD1 (6 bases). CDR3 DNA: TGTGCCAGCAGCTTAGCAGGGGGAGATGGCTACACCTTC. Amino acids: CASSLAGGDGYTF.